Listed below are T cell receptor beta chains from one sample, sequenced in a study of cytomegalovirus exposure and HLA in healthy donors. TCRdb's table, derived via immunoSEQ multiplex PCR, lists solely in-frame clones and lacks some. The data show tens of thousands of clones, roughly 79% seen once. The sample was PBMCs. These receptors were collected from a young man in good health and CMV-seronegative. Each CDR3 is given with its conserved first and last residue. A D gene is named only where the DNA matches it firmly. Clone sizes are given selectively: once, few, many, or a class where the clone is expanded.

v_call	clone_size	d_call	j_call	cdr3_nt	cdr3_aa
TRBV7-2	-	-	TRBJ1-6	TGTGCCAGCAGCTTCTCTGTGGTCAAGAGCTCCTATAATTCACCCCTCCACTTT	CASSFSVVKSSYNSPLHF
TRBV4-1	-	TRBD2	TRBJ2-1	TGCGCCAGCAGCCTCCTAGCGGGGACTAGCAGCTACAATGAGCAGTTCTTC	CASSLLAGTSSYNEQFF
TRBV9	-	TRBD2	TRBJ2-1	TGTGCCAGCAGCACGCGGGAGAATGAGCAGTTCTTC	CASSTRENEQFF
TRBV7-9	-	TRBD2	TRBJ2-1	TGTGCCAGCAGCCCTCAACTAGCGGGAGCTGATGAGCAGTTCTTC	CASSPQLAGADEQFF
TRBV5-5	-	TRBD1	TRBJ1-2	TGTGCCAGCAGCTTGGGGACAGGGTTGTCTGTAGAAGGCTACACCTTC	CASSLGTGLSVEGYTF
TRBV6-6	-	-	TRBJ1-1	TGTGCCAGCAGTTACGGGCCCAGACTAAACACTGAAGCTTTCTTT	CASSYGPRLNTEAFF
TRBV6-5	-	TRBD1	TRBJ2-3	TGTGCCAGCAGTTTAGGACAGGCGACCCGTGGTACGCAGTATTTT	CASSLGQATRGTQYF
TRBV11-2	-	TRBD1	TRBJ1-2	TGTGCCAGCAGCCCAAGCCAGGGGGGCCATGGCTACACCTTC	CASSPSQGGHGYTF
TRBV5-8	-	TRBD1	TRBJ1-4	TGTGCCAGCAGCTCCGGGACAGGGTACGAAAAACTGTTTTTT	CASSSGTGYEKLFF
TRBV19	once	-	TRBJ2-5	TGTGCCAGTAGCCGTCGGTTGAGAGAAGAGACCCAGTACTTC	CASSRRLREETQYF
TRBV9	-	TRBD1	TRBJ1-2	TGTGCCAGCAGCCCGACGACAGGGTTGAGGGGAGGCTACACCTTC	CASSPTTGLRGGYTF
TRBV7-2	-	-	TRBJ1-5	TGTGCCAGCAGCCCTGAGACAGGTATCAATCAGCCCCAGCATTTT	CASSPETGINQPQHF
TRBV5-1	-	-	TRBJ2-1	TGCGCCAGCAGCCCTAGGCCGTCGCGGGATGATGAGCAGTTCTTC	CASSPRPSRDDEQFF
TRBV19	-	-	TRBJ1-2	TGTGCCAGTAGTATCTTAGGGAGGGATCATGGCTACACCTTC	CASSILGRDHGYTF
TRBV6-4	-	-	TRBJ2-2	TGTGCCAGCAGTGATATGAGGTCGGACACCGGGGAGCTGTTTTTT	CASSDMRSDTGELFF
TRBV7-8	-	-	TRBJ2-7	TGTGCCAGCAGCTTTGGGCGCCAAAAGGTGTCTTACGAGCAGTACTTC	CASSFGRQKVSYEQYF
TRBV7-3	-	-	TRBJ2-1	TGTGCCAGCAGCCTGGACAGTTACAATGAGCAGTTCTTC	CASSLDSYNEQFF
TRBV10-3	few	TRBD1	TRBJ1-1	TGTGCCATCAGCCGGACAGGTGGGGACACTGAAGCTTTCTTT	CAISRTGGDTEAFF
TRBV19	-	-	TRBJ2-2	TGTGCCACCCACGGTGGGGTTTCGAGGGTCACCGGGGAGCTGTTTTTT	CATHGGVSRVTGELFF
TRBV2	-	TRBD2	TRBJ2-1	TGTGCCAGCAAGCGGGGGGGTGTCAATGAGCAGTTCTTC	CASKRGGVNEQFF
TRBV15	-	-	TRBJ2-3	TGTGCCACCAGCAGAGATAGCGGCGCAGATACGCAGTATTTT	CATSRDSGADTQYF
TRBV5-1	-	TRBD1	TRBJ2-1	TGCGCCAGCGGCATGAGGACAGGCCACAATGAGCAGTTCTTC	CASGMRTGHNEQFF
TRBV15	-	TRBD1	TRBJ1-4	TGTGCCACCGAAGACAGGGCTGCTAATGAAAAACTGTTTTTT	CATEDRAANEKLFF
TRBV19	-	TRBD1	TRBJ2-6	TGTGCCAGTAGTATAGTAGGACAGGTGATCCGATCTGGGGCCAACGTCCTGACTTTC	CASSIVGQVIRSGANVLTF
TRBV10-2	-	TRBD1	TRBJ1-4	TGCGCCAGCGCCGACGGACAGGGGGCACTAGAAAAACTGTTTTTT	CASADGQGALEKLFF
TRBV2	-	TRBD2	TRBJ2-6	TGTGCCACCTCACGGGGGGGGGCTGGGGCCAACGTCCTGACTTTC	CATSRGGAGANVLTF
TRBV6-1	-	-	TRBJ1-2	TGTGCCAGCAGTGGCCTTTGGGCAGGGGACTATGGCTACACCTTC	CASSGLWAGDYGYTF
TRBV27	-	-	TRBJ1-2	TGTGCCAGCAGTTTAGCGGGGGGTTTGGGCTACACCTTC	CASSLAGGLGYTF
TRBV25-1	-	-	TRBJ1-2	TGTGCCAGCAGTGATTCCTTCTATGGCTACACCTTC	CASSDSFYGYTF
TRBV5-4	-	TRBD2	TRBJ2-7	TGTGCCAGCACCAATTTCCCGGGACTAAACTACGAGCAGTACTTC	CASTNFPGLNYEQYF
TRBV5-6	few	-	TRBJ1-5	TGTGCCAGCAGCTTGCCGGATCAGCCCCAGCATTTT	CASSLPDQPQHF
TRBV7-3	-	-	TRBJ2-5	TGTGCCAGCAGCTTCGGGTCCTCAGAGACCCAGTACTTC	CASSFGSSETQYF